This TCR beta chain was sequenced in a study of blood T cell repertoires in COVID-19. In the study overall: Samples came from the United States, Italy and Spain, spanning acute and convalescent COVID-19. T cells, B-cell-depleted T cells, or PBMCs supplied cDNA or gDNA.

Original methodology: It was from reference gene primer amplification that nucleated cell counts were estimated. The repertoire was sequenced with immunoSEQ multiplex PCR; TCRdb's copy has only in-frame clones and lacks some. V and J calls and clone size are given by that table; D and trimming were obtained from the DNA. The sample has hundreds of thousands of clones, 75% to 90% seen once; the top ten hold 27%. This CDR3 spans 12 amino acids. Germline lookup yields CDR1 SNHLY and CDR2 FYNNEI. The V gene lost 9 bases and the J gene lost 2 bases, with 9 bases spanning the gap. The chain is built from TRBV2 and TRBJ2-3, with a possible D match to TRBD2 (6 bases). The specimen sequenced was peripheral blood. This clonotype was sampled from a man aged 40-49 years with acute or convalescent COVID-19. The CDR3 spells CASRRDTDTQYF. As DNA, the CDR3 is TGTGCCAGTCGGAGGGACACAGATACGCAGTATTTT.